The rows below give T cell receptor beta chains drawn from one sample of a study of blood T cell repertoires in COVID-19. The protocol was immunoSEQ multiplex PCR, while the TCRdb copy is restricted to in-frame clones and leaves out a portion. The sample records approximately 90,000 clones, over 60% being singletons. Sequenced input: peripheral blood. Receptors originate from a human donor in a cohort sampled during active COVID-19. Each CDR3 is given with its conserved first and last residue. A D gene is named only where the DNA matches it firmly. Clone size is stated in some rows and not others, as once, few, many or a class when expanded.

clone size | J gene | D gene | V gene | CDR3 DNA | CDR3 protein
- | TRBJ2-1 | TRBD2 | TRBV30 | TGTGCCTGGAGTGTATTTACTAGCGGGAAGTATGAGCAGTTCTTC | CAWSVFTSGKYEQFF
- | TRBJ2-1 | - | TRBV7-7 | TGTGCTAGCAGTGGGGGCGGTGAGCAGTTCTTC | CASSGGGEQFF
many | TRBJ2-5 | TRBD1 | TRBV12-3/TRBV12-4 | TGTGCCAGCAGTTTCAGGGGGCGCGAGGCCCAGTACTTC | CASSFRGREAQYF
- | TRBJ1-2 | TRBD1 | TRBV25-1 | TGTGCCAGCAGTGATAGCCGGAGACAGGGTAATTTGCTCACCTTC | CASSDSRRQGNLLTF
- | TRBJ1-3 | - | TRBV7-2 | TGTGCCAGCAGCGCCCGGACAACTGGAAACACCATATATTTT | CASSARTTGNTIYF
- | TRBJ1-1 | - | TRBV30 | TGTGCCTGGGGCACAGGGTCGTTGCGTAACACTGAAGCTTTCTTT | CAWGTGSLRNTEAFF
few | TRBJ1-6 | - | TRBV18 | TGTGCCAGCTCAGCGGATCAGGGTTGGAATTCACCCCTCCACTTT | CASSADQGWNSPLHF
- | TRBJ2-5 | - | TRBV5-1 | TGCGCCAGCAGCAAGGACAGTCCCGACCAAGAGACCCAGTACTTC | CASSKDSPDQETQYF
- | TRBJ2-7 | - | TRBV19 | TGTGCCAGTAGTCCCGGGTTAGGGGCAAGTTCCTACGAGCAGTACTTC | CASSPGLGASSYEQYF
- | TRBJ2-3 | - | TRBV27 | TGTGCCAGCAGCCCTGGCCCAGCGTCCACAGATACGCAGTATTTT | CASSPGPASTDTQYF
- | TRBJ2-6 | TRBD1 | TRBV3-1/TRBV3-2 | TGTGCCAGCAGCCTTTCCGGGACAGGGTTGAGCGGGGCCAACGTCCTGACTTTC | CASSLSGTGLSGANVLTF
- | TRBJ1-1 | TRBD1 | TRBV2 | TGTGCCAGCAGCAAGGACAGGGAAACTGAAGCTTTCTTT | CASSKDRETEAFF
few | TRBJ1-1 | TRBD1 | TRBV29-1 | TGCAGCGTTGGGTCAGGGGGTAAGGTCACTGAAGCTTTCTTT | CSVGSGGKVTEAFF